This TCR beta chain comes out of a study of blood T cell repertoires in COVID-19. Study context: Material from acute and convalescent COVID-19 was sourced from the United States, Italy and Spain. Sample material is recorded as cDNA or gDNA derived from T cells, B-cell-depleted T cells, or PBMCs.

Per the study methods: Reference gene primer amplification gave estimated nucleated cell counts. Using immunoSEQ multiplex PCR, the repertoire was profiled, and TCRdb retains in-frame clones only, with some absent. V, J and clone size reflect that table, while D and trimming were determined from the DNA. The top ten clones hold about 0.7% of a sample with some 250,000 clones, roughly 90% of them seen once. CDR1 is MNHEY and CDR2 is SVGEGT in the germline V gene. This CDR3 spans 16 amino acids. Trimming removed 2 bases from V and 2 bases from J; junction bases left unmatched: 3. Sequencing was performed on peripheral blood. This clonotype originated in a human donor in a cohort sampled during active COVID-19. This sequence joins TRBV6-2 or TRBV6-3 and TRBJ2-2; 9 bases map to TRBD2. This CDR3 reads CASSYSSGGNTGELFF. CDR3 in DNA: TGTGCCAGCAGTTACAGTAGCGGGGGAAACACCGGGGAGCTGTTTTTT.